These 2 T cell receptor beta chains were sequenced from one sample in a study of cytomegalovirus exposure and HLA in healthy donors. This PCR relied on a set of 60 Vbeta primers and 13 Jbeta primers. Clones were read by immunoSEQ multiplex PCR, and TCRdb kept only the in-frame ones, dropping some. Its clone listing holds roughly 100,000 clones. The material sequenced was PBMCs. These receptors all stem from a man aged 50 to 59 in good health and CMV-seronegative.

The J gene is TRBJ1-1, the V gene TRBV15, with D perhaps matching TRBD1 (5 bases). The V end lost 5 bases, the J end lost 7 bases, and 20 bases lay between the germline ends. In germline, CDR1 is LNHNV, CDR2 YYDKDF (reference sequence). The CDR3 consists of 15 residues. The CDR3 region is CATSAYFRDSDEAFF. As DNA, the CDR3 is TGTGCCACCAGCGCGTACTTCCGGGACTCAGATGAAGCTTTCTTT.

This rearrangement joins TRBV5-1 to TRBJ2-3, with a weak D call TRBD2 (6 bases). The CDR3 has 17 amino acids. Trimming shortened V by 5 bases and J by 0 bases, and 19 bases separated the two germline ends. Germline-derived CDR1 and CDR2 are SGHRS and YFSETQ. CDR3 loop: CASRTQPGGVSTDTQYF. The CDR3 DNA reads as TGCGCCAGCAGAACCCAACCCGGCGGGGTTAGCACAGATACGCAGTATTTT.